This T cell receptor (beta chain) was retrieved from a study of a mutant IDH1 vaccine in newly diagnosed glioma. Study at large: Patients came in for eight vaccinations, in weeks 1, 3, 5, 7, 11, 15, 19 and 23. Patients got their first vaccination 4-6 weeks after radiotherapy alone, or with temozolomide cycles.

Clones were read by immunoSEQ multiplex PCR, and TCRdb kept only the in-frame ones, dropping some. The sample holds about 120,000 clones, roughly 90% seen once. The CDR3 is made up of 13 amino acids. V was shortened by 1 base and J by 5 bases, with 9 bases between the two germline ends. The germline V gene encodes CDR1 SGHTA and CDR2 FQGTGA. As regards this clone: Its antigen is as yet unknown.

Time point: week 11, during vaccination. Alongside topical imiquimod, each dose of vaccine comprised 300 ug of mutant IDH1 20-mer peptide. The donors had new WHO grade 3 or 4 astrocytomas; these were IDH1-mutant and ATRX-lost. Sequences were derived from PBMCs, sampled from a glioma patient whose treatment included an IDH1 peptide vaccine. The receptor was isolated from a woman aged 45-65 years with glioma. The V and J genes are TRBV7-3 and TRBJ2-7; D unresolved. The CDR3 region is CASSLRGDHEQYF. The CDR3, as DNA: TGTGCCAGCAGCTTAAGAGGAGACCACGAGCAGTACTTC.